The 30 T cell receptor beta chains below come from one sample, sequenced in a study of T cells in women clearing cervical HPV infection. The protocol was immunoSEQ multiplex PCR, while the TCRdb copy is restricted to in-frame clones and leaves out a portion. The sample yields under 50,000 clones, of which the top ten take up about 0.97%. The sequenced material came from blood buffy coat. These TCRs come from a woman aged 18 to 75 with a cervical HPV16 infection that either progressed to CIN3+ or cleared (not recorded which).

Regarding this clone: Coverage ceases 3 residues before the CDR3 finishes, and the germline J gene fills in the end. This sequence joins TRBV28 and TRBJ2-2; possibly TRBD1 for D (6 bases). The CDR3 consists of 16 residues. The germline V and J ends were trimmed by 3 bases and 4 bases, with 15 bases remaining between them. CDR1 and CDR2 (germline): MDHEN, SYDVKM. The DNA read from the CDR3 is TGTGCCAGCAGTTTGAGCGCGGCAGGGGCCACCGGGGAG. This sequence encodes CASSLSAAGATGE. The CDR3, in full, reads CASSLSAAGATGELFF.

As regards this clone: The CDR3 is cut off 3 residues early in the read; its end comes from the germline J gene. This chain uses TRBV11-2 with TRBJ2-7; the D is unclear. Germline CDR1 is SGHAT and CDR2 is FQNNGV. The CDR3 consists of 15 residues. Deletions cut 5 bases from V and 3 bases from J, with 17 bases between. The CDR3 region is CASSPGVAFVYEQYF. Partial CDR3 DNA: TGTGCCAGCAGCCCAGGCGTTGCTTTCGTCTACGAG.

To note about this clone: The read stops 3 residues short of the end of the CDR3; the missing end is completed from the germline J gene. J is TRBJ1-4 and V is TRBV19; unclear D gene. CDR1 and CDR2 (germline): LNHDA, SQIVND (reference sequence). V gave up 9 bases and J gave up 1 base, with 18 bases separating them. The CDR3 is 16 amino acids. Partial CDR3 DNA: TGTGCCAGCCAATCGCCTAAAATATTAACTAATGAAAAA. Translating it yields CASQSPKILTNEK. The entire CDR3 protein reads CASQSPKILTNEKLFF.

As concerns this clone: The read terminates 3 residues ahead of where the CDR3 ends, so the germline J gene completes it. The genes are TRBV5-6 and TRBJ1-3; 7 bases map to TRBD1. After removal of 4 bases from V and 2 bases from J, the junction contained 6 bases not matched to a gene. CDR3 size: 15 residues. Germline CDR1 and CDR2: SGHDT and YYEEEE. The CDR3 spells CASSPPGTAGNTIYF. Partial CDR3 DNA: TGTGCCAGCAGCCCACCAGGGACAGCTGGAAACACC.

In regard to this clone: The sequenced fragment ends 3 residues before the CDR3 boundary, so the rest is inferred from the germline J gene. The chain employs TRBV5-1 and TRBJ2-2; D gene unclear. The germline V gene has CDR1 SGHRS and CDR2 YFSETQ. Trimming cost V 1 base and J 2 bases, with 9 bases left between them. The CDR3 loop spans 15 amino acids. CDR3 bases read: TGCGCCAGCAGCTTGAGGTCCTTCAACACCGGGGAG. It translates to CASSLRSFNTGE. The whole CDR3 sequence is CASSLRSFNTGELFF.

Partial CDR3 DNA: TGTGCCAGTAGTGACCGGAGGTTTGATAAGGGCTCTGGGGCCAACGTG. Residues: CASSDRRFDKGSGANV. The entire CDR3 protein reads CASSDRRFDKGSGANVLFF. This chain connects TRBV19 to TRBJ2-2; tentatively, D is TRBD1 or TRBD2 (5 bases each). The read comes to an end 3 residues before the CDR3 does, leaving the germline J gene to fill in the end. This CDR3 comprises 19 residues. Germline V lookup: CDR1 LNHDA, CDR2 SQIVND (reference sequence).

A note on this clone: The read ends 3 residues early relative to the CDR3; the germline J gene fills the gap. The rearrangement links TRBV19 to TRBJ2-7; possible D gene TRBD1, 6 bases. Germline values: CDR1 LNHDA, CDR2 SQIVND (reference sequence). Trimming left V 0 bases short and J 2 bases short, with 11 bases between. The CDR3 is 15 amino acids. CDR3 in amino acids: CASSIDPNRAYEQYF. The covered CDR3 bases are TGTGCCAGTAGTATAGACCCTAACAGGGCCTACGAG.

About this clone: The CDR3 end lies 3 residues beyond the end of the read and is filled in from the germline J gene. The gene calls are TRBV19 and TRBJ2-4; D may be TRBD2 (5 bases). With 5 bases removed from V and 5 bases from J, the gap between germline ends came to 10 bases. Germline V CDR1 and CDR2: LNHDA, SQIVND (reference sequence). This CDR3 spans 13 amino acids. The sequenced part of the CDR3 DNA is TGTGCCAGTAGTCGGGGAAGTGAAAACATT. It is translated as CASSRGSENI. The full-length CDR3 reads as CASSRGSENIQYF.

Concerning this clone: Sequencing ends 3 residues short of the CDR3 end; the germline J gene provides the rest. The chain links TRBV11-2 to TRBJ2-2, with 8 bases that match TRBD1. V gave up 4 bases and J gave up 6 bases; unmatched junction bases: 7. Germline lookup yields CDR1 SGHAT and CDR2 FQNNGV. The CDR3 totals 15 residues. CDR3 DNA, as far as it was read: TGTGCCAGCAGCTCCATCAGGGGGCGCGCCGGGGAG. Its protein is CASSSIRGRAGE. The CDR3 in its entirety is CASSSIRGRAGELFF.

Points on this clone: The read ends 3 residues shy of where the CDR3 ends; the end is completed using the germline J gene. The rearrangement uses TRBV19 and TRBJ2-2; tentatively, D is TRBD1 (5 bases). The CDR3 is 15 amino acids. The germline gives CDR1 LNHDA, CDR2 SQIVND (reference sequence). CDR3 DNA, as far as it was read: TGTGCCAGTAGACAACCGATTTCTGGGGCCAACGTG. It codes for CASRQPISGANV. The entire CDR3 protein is CASRQPISGANVLFF.

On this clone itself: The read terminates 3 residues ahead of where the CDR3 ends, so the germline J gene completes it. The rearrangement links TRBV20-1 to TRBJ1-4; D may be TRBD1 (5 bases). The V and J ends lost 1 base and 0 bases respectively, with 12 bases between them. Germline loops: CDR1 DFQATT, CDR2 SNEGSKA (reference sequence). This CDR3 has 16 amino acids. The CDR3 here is CSARVYRPATNEKLFF. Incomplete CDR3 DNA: TGCAGTGCTAGAGTGTACAGGCCCGCAACTAATGAAAAA.

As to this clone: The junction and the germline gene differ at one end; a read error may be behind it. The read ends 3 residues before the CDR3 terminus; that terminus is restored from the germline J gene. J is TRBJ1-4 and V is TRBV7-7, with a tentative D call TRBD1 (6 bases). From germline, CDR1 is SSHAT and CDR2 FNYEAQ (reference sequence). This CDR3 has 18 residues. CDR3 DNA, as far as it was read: TGTGCTAGCAGCTTAGGGGGGCGCGGAATTGCAACTAATGAAAAA. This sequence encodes CASSLGGRGIATNEK. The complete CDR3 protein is CASSLGGRGIATNEKLFF.

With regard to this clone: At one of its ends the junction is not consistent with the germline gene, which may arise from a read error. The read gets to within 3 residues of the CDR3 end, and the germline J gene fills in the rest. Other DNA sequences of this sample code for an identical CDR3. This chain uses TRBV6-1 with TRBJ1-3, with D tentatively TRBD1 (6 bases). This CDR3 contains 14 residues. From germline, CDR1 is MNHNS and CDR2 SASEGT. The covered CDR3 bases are TGTGCCAGCAGTGAAGCACAGGGAAGCCACACG. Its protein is CASSEAQGSHT. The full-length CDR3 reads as CASSEAQGSHTIYF.

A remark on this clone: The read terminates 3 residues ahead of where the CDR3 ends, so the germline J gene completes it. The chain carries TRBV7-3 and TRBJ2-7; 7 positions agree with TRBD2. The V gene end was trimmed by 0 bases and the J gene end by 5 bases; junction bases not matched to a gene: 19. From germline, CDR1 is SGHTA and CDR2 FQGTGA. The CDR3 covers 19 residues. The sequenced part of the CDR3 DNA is TGTGCCAGCAGCTTAACCCCATCCAGCGCTAGCGGTATGACGGACGAG. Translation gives CASSLTPSSASGMTDE. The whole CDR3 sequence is CASSLTPSSASGMTDEQYF.

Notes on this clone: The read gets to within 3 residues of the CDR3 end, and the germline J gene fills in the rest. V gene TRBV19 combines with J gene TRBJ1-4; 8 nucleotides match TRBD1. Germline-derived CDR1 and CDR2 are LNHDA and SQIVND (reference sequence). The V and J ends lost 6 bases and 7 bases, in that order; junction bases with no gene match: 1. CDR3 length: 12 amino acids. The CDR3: CASSRGPEKLFF. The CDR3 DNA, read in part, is TGTGCCAGTAGCAGGGGGCCTGAAAAA. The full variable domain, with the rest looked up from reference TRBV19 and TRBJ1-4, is DGGITQSPKYLFRKEGQNVTLSCEQNLNHDAMYWYRQDPGQGLRLIYYSQIVNDFQKGDIAEGYSVSREKKESFPLTVTSAQKNPTAFYLCASSRGPEKLFFGSGTQLSVL.

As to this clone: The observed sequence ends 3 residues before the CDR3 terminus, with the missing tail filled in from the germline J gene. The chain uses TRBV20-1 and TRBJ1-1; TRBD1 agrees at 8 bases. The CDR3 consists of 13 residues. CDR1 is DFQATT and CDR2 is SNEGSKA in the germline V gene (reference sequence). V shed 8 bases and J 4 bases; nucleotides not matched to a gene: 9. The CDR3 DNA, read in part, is TGCAGTTCCGGACAGGGCGGCGTCACTGAA. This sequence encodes CSSGQGGVTE. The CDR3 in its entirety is CSSGQGGVTEAFF.

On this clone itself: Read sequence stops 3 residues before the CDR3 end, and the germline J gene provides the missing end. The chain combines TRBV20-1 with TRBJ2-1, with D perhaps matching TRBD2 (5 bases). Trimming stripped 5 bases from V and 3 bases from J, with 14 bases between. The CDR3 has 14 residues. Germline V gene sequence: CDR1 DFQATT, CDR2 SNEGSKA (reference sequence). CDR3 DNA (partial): TGCAGTGCTCCCCGAGGGTCTCGCTACAATGAG. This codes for CSAPRGSRYNE. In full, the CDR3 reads CSAPRGSRYNEQFF.

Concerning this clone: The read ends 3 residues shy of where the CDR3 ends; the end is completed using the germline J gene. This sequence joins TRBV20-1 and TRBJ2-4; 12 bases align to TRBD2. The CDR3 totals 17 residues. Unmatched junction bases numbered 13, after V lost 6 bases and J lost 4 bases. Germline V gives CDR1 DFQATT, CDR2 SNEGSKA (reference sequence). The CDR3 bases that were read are TGCAGTGCGGAACTAGCGGGGGGCCCGTTTCCAAAAAACATT. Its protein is CSAELAGGPFPKNI. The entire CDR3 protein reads CSAELAGGPFPKNIQYF.

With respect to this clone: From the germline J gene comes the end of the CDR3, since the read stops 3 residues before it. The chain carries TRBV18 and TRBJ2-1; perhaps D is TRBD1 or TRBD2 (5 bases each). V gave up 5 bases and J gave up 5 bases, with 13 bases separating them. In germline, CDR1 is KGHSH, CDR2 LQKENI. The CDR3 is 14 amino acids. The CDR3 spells CASSKQEGNNEQFF. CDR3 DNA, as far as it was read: TGTGCCAGCTCAAAGCAAGAGGGGAACAATGAG. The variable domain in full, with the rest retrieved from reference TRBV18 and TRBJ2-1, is NAGVMQNPRHLVRRRGQEARLRCSPMKGHSHVYWYRQLPEEGLKFMVYLQKENIIDESGMPKERFSAEFPKEGPSILRIQQVVRGDSAAYFCASSKQEGNNEQFFGPGTRLTVL.

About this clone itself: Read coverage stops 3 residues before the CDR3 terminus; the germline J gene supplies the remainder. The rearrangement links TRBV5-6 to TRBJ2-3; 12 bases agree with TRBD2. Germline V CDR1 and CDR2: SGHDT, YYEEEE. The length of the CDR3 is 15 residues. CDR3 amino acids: CASSITSGGQETQYF. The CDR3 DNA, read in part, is TGTGCCAGCAGCATAACTAGCGGGGGGCAAGAGACG. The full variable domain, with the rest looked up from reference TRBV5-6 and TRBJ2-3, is DAGVTQSPTHLIKTRGQQVTLRCSPKSGHDTVSWYQQALGQGPQFIFQYYEEEERQRGNFPDRFSGHQFPNYSSELNVNALLLGDSALYLCASSITSGGQETQYFGPGTRLTVL.

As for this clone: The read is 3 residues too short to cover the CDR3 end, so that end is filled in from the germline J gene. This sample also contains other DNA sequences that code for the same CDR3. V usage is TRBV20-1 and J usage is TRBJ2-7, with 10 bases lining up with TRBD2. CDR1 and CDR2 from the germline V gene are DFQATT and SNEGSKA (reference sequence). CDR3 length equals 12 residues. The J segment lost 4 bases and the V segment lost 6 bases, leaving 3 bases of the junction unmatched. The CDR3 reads CSAKRGGYEQYF. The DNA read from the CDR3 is TGCAGTGCCAAGCGGGGGGGGTACGAG.

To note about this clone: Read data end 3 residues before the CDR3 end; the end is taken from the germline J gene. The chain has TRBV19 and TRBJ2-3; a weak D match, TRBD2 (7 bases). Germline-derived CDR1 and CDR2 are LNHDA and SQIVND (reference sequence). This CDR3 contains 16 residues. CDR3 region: CASSIWGGAEQETQYF. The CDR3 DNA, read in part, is TGTGCCAGTAGTATTTGGGGGGGCGCGGAGCAAGAGACG.

Incomplete CDR3 DNA: TGTGCCAGCTCACCGGGACAGCAAGAGACG. Residues: CASSPGQQET. The whole CDR3 reads CASSPGQQETQYF. The chain recombines TRBV18 with TRBJ2-3; the match to TRBD1 covers 7 bases. The DNA ends 3 residues before the CDR3 does, and the rest of the CDR3 is filled in from the germline J gene. The CDR3 extends over 13 amino acids. Germline V gives CDR1 KGHSH, CDR2 LQKENI.

CDR3 amino acids: CASSYFDYSYDYTF. The sequenced CDR3 bases are TGTGCCAGCAGTTACTTCGATTACTCCTACGAC. The rearrangement joins TRBV6-2 or TRBV6-3 to TRBJ1-2; D not resolved. The CDR3 end falls 3 residues outside the read, so it is completed with the germline J gene. The CDR3 is 14 amino acids. CDR1 is MNHEY and CDR2 is SVGEGT in the germline V gene.

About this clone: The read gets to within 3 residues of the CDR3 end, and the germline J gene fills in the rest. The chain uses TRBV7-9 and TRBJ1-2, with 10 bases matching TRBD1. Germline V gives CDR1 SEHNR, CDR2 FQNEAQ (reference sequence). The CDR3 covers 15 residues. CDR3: CASSLVGDRGNDYTF. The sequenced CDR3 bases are TGTGCCAGCAGCTTAGTCGGGGACAGGGGTAACGAC. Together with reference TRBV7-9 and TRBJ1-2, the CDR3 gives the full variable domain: DTGVSQNPRHKITKRGQNVTFRCDPISEHNRLYWYRQTLGQGPEFLTYFQNEAQLEKSRLLSDRFSAERPKGSFSTLEIQRTEQGDSAMYLCASSLVGDRGNDYTFGSGTRLTVV.

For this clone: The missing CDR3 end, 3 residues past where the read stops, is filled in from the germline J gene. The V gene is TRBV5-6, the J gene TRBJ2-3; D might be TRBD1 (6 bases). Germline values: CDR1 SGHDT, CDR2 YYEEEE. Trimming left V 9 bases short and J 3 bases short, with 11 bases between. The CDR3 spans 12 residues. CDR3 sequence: CATMRGTDTQYF. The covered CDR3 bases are TGTGCCACCATGAGGGGGACAGATACG.

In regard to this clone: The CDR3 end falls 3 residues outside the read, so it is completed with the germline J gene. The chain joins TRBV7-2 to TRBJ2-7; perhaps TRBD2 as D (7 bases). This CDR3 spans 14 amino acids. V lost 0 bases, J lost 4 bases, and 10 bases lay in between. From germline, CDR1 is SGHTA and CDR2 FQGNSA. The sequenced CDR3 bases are TGTGCCAGCAGCTTAGCGGGGGGGCAATACGAG. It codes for CASSLAGGQYE. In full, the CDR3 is CASSLAGGQYEQYF.

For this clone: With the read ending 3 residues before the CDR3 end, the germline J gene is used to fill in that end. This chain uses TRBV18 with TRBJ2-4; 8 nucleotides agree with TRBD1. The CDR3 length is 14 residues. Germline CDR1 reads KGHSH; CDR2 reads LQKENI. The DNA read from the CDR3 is TGTGCCAGCTCACCGGACAGGGAAGGACATGGT. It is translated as CASSPDREGHG. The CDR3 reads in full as CASSPDREGHGQYF.

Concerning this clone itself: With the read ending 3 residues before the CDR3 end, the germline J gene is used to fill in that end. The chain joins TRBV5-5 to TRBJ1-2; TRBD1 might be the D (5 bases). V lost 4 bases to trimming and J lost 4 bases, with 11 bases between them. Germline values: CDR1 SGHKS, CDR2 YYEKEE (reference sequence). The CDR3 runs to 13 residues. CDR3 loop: CASSPTQGYGYTF. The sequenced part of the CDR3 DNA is TGTGCCAGCAGCCCGACCCAGGGCTATGGC.

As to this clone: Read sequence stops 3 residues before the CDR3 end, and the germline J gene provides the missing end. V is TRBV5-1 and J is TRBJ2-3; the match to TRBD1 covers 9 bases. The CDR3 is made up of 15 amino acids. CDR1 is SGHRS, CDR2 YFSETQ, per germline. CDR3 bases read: TGCGCCAGCAGCTTGCCCTGGACAGGGGAAGAGACG. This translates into CASSLPWTGEET. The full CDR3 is CASSLPWTGEETQYF.